This T cell receptor (beta chain) was recorded in a study of regulatory T cells in long-lasting Graves disease. General observations from the study: Persistent Graves' patients showed less TCR diversity than newly diagnosed patients showed.

Arm-PCR of CDR3 regions with iRepertoire HTBI primers generated TCR beta libraries. TCRdb independently ran MiXCR on the multiplex PCR reads; one entry per CDR3 protein. The sample lists about 610,000 distinct CDR3 sequences, roughly 16% occurring once. Time point given: newly diagnosed GD, antithyroid drugs for less than 3 months. PBMC RNA was the source of the TCR library. This clonotype has a count of ten or more. Antigen unknown. The V end lost 2 bases, the J end lost 6 bases, and 11 bases lay between the germline ends. The CDR3 loop spans 14 amino acids. CDR1 and CDR2 (germline): MNHEY, SVGEGT. The sample was also reused in another study, on T cells in Graves' hyperthyroidism and ophthalmopathy.

This specimen was peripheral blood mononuclear cells (PBMCs), taken at new diagnosis, from a patient treated with antithyroid drugs. The TCR was taken from a man aged 18 to 30 with Graves disease. This sequence joins TRBV6-2 or TRBV6-3 and TRBJ2-1, with D tentatively TRBD1 or TRBD2 (5 bases each). CDR3: CASSYVGDRNEQFF. The CDR3 DNA follows: TGTGCCAGCAGTTACGTGGGGGATCGCAATGAGCAGTTCTTC.